This T cell receptor (beta chain) comes out of a study of naive and memory T cell subsets. General study points: In naive cells, over 90% of TCR sequences were seen only once. Especially in CD8 cells, naive repertoires contained a few larger clonotypes, possibly CD45RA-re-expressing memory cells.

Two oligonucleotides, mixed equimolar, formed the beta constant-region primer covering TRBC1 and TRBC2. Nested alpha and beta constant-region primers with the SP2 primer drove four PCR rounds on ligated cDNA. The cDNA 3' end received a ligated single-stranded oligonucleotide carrying the SP2 primer and a 12-nucleotide UMI. Via MiXCR, TCRdb re-called the UMI-ligation and nested PCR reads, giving one row per CDR3 protein. The sample contains 140,000 to 150,000 distinct CDR3 sequences, about 23% of which appear only once. This clonotype occurred a few times. Its specificity is unknown. The specimen sequenced was naive CD4+ T cells from blood. The receptor's source is a human donor in good health.

CDR3 nucleotides: TGCAGCGTTGAGGCTAGCGGATTTTACAATGAGCAGTTCTTC. It specifies CSVEASGFYNEQFF. The chain combines TRBV29-1 with TRBJ2-1; 7 bases line up with TRBD2. The CDR3 loop spans 14 amino acids. V was pared by 3 bases and J by 4 bases, with 6 bases of the junction left unmatched. From germline, CDR1 is SQVTM and CDR2 ANQGSEA.